This T cell receptor beta chain came from a study of shared clonotypes between healthy human individuals. Assay: immunoSEQ multiplex PCR; the TCRdb copy retains only in-frame clones and omits some. The sample lists 950,000 to 1,200,000 clones, 70% to 80% occurring once. The CDR3 totals 15 residues. Trimming at V came to 5 bases and at J to 5 bases, leaving 8 bases not matched to a gene. Germline lookup yields CDR1 MNHEY and CDR2 SVGAGI. This chain connects TRBV6-5 to TRBJ2-2; 7 nucleotides align to TRBD2. Sequencing was carried out using memory CD4+ T cells from PBMCs. Subset meaning: CD45RA-negative fraction. This sequence originates from a man aged 18 to 30 in good health. Some clones in this sample may be carry-over from other donors' samples. In DNA, the CDR3 is TGTGCCAGCAGTAGCGGGACGGCCTCAACCGGGGAGCTGTTTTTT. Translated: CASSSGTASTGELFF.